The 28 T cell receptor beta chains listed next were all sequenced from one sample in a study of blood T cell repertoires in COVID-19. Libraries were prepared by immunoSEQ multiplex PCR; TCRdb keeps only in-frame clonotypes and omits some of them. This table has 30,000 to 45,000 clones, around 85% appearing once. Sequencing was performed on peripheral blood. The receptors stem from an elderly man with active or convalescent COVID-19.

The CDR3 DNA is TGTGCTAGTGGTTTGCCCGCCACGGGGATTATGAACACTGAAGCTTTCTTT. This encodes CASGLPATGIMNTEAFF. The chain joins TRBV12-5 to TRBJ1-1; D gene uncertain. Germline assignment: CDR1 LGHNT and CDR2 FRNRAP. V lost 2 bases and J lost 0, with 16 bases in between. The length of the CDR3 is 17 residues.

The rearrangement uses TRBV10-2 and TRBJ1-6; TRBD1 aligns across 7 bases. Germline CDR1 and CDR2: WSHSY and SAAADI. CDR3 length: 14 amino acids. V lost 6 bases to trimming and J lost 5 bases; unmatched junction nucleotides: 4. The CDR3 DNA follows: TGCGCCAGCAGGTGGGACAGAGATAATTCACCCCTCCACTTT. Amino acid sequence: CASRWDRDNSPLHF.

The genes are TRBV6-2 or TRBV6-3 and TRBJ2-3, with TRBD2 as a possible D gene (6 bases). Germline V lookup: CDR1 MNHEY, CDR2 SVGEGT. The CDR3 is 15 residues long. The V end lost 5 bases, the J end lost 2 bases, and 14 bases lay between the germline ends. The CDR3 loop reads CASSQPGLYTDTQYF. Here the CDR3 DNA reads TGTGCCAGCAGTCAACCGGGACTGTACACAGATACGCAGTATTTT.

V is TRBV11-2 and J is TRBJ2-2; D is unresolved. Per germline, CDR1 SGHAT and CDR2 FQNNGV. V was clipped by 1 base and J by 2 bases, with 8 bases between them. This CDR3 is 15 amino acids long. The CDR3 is CASSLVLTNTGELFF. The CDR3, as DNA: TGTGCCAGCAGCTTAGTCTTGACAAACACCGGGGAGCTGTTTTTT.

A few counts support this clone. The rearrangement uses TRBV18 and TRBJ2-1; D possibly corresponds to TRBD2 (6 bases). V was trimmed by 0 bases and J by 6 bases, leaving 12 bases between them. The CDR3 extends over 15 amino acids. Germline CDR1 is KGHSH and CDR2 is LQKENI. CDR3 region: CASSPPSLGGNEQFF. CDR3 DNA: TGTGCCAGCTCACCACCTTCGCTCGGGGGCAATGAGCAGTTCTTC.

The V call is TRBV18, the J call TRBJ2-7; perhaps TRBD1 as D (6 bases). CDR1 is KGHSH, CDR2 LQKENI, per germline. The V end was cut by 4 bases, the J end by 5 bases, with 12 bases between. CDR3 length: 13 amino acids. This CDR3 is CASSRKTGNEQYF. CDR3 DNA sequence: TGTGCCAGCTCACGTAAAACAGGGAACGAGCAGTACTTC.

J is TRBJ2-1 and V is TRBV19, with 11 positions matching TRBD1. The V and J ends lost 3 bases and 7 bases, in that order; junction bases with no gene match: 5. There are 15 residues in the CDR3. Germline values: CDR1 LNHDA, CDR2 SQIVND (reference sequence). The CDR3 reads CASSIGQGAHNEQFF. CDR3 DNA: TGTGCCAGTAGTATCGGACAGGGGGCGCATAATGAGCAGTTCTTC.

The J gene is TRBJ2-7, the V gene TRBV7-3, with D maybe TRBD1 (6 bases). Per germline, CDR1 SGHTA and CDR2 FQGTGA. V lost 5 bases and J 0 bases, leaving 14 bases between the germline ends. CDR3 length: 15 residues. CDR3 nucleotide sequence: TGTGCCAGCAGCACCGGGACACTGAGCTCCTACGAGCAGTACTTC. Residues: CASSTGTLSSYEQYF.

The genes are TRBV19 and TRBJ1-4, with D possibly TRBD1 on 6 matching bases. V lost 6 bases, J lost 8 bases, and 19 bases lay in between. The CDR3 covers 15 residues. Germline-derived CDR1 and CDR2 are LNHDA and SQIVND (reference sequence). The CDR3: CASRHIQGQGEKLFF. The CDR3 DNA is TGTGCCAGTAGGCACATCCAGGGGCAAGGCGAAAAACTGTTTTTT. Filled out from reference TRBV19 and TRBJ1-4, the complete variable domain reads DGGITQSPKYLFRKEGQNVTLSCEQNLNHDAMYWYRQDPGQGLRLIYYSQIVNDFQKGDIAEGYSVSREKKESFPLTVTSAQKNPTAFYLCASRHIQGQGEKLFFGSGTQLSVL.

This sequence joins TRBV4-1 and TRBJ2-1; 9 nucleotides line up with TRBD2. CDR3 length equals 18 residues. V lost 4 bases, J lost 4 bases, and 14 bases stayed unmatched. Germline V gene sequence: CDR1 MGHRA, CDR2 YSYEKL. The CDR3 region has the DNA TGCGCCAGCAGCCGAGCCCCCCGGGGTAGCGGGAGTTACAATGAGCAGTTCTTC. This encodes CASSRAPRGSGSYNEQFF.

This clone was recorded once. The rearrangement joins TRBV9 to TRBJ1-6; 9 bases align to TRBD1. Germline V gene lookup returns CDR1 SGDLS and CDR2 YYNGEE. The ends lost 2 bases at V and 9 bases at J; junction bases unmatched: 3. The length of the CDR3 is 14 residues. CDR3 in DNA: TGTGCCAGCAGCGTGGGACAGGGTGGTTCACCCCTCCACTTT. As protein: CASSVGQGGSPLHF. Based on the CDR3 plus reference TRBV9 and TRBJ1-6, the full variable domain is DSGVTQTPKHLITATGQRVTLRCSPRSGDLSVYWYQQSLDQGLQFLIQYYNGEERAKGNILERFSAQQFPDLHSELNLSSLELGDSALYFCASSVGQGGSPLHFGNGTRLTVT.

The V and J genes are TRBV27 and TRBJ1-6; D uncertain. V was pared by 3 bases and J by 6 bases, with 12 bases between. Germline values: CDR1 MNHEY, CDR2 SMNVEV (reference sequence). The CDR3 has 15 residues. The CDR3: CASSLRGQSNSPLHF. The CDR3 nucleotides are TGTGCCAGCAGTTTGCGCGGTCAGAGTAATTCACCCCTCCACTTT.

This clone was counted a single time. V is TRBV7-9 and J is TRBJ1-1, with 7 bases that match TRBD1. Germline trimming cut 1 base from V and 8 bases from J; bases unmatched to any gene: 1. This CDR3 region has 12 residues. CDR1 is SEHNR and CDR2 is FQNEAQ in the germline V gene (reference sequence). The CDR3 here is CASSLVTGEAFF. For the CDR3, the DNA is TGTGCCAGCAGCTTAGTGACAGGGGAAGCTTTCTTT.

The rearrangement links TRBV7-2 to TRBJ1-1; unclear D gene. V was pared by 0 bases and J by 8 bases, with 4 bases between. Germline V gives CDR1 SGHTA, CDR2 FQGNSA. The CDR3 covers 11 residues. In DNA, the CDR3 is TGTGCCAGCAGCTTAGCGAGGGAAGCTTTCTTT. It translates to CASSLAREAFF.

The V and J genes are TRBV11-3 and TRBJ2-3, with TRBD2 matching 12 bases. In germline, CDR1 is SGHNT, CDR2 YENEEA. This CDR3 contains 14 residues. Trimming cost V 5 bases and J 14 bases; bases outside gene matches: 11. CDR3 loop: CASSPSPSGRALYF. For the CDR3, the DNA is TGTGCCAGCAGCCCCAGCCCTAGCGGGAGGGCCTTGTATTTT.

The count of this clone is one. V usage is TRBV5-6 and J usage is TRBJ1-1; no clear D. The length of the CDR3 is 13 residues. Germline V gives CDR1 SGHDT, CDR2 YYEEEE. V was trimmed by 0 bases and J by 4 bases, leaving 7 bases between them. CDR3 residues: CASSLASTTEAFF. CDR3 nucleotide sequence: TGTGCCAGCAGCTTGGCTAGTACCACTGAAGCTTTCTTT.

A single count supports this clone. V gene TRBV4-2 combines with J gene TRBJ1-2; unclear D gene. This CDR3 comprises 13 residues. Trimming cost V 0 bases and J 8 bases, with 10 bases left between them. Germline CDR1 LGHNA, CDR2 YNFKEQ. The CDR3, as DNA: TGTGCCAGCAGCCAAGAAATAGCCCGGGGCTACACCTTC. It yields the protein CASSQEIARGYTF.

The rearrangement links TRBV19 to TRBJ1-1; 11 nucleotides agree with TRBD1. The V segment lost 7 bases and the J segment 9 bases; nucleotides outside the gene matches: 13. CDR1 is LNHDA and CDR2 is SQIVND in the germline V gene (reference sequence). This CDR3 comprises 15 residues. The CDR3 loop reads CASTPRGTGGGQAFF. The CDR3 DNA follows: TGTGCCAGTACCCCCCGTGGGACAGGGGGTGGTCAAGCTTTCTTT. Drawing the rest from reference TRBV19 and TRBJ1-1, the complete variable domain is DGGITQSPKYLFRKEGQNVTLSCEQNLNHDAMYWYRQDPGQGLRLIYYSQIVNDFQKGDIAEGYSVSREKKESFPLTVTSAQKNPTAFYLCASTPRGTGGGQAFFGQGTRLTVV.

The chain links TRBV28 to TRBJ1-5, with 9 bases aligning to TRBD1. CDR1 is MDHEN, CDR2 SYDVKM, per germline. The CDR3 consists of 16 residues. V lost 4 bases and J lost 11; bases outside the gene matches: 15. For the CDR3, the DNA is TGTGCCAGCAGTTCCCCCGGGACAGGGTTTGAAAGGGCCCAGCATTTT. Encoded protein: CASSSPGTGFERAQHF.

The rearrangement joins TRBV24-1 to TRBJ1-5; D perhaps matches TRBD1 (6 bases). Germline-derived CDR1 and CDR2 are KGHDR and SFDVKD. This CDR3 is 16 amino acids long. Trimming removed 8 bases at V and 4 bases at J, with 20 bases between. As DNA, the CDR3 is TGTGCCACCAAATTCTACAGGGTCAAAGAAAATCAGCCCCAGCATTTT. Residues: CATKFYRVKENQPQHF.

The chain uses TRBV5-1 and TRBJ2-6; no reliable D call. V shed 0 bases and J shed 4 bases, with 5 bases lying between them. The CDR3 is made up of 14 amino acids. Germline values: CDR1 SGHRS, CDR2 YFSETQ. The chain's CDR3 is CASSLAPGANVLTF. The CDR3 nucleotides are TGCGCCAGCAGCTTGGCCCCAGGGGCCAACGTCCTGACTTTC.

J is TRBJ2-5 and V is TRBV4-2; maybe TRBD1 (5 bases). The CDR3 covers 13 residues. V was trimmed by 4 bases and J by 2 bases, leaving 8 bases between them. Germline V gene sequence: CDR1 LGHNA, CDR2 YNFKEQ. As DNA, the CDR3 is TGTGCCAGCAGCCGGACACAACAAGAGACCCAGTACTTC. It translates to CASSRTQQETQYF.

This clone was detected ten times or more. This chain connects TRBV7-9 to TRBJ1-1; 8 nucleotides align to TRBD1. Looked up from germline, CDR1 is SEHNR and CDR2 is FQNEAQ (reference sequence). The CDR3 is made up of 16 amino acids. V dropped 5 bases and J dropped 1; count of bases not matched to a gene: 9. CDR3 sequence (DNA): TGTGCCAGCAGCCCGTGGACAGGGCGAAAGAACACTGAAGCTTTCTTT. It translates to CASSPWTGRKNTEAFF.

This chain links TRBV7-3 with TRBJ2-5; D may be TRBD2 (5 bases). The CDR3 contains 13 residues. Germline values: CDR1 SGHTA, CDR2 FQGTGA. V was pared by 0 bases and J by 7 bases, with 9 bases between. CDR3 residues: CASSLTFGGTQYF. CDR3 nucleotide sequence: TGTGCCAGCAGCTTAACGTTTGGAGGGACCCAGTACTTC.

This CDR3 is CASSLGRNTEAFF. The CDR3, as DNA: TGTGCCAGTAGTCTGGGGAGGAACACTGAAGCTTTCTTT. V usage is TRBV19 and J usage is TRBJ1-1; D not resolved. CDR1 and CDR2 (germline): LNHDA, SQIVND (reference sequence). There are 13 residues in the CDR3. Trimming left V 5 bases short and J 1 base short, with 8 bases between.

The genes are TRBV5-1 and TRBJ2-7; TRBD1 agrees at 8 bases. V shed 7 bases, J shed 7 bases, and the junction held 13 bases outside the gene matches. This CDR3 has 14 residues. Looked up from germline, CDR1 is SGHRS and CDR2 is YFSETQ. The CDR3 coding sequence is TGCGCCAGCGGACCGACGGGACAGGCTCGGGAGCAGTACTTC. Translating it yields CASGPTGQAREQYF.

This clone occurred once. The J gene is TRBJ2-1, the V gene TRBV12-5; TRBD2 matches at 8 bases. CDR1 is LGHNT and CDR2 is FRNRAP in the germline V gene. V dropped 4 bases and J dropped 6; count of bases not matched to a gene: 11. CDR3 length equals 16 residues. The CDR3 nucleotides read TGTGCTAGTGGTTCCCCCTTTGGCGGGGGGAGCAATGAGCAGTTCTTC. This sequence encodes CASGSPFGGGSNEQFF.

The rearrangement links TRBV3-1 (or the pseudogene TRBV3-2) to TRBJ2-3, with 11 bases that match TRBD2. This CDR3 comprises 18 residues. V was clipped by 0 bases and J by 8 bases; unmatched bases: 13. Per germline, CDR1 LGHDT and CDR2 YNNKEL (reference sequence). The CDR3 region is CASSQDPDSGRAGGTQYF. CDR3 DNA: TGTGCCAGCAGCCAAGATCCCGATAGCGGGAGGGCCGGTGGTACGCAGTATTTT.